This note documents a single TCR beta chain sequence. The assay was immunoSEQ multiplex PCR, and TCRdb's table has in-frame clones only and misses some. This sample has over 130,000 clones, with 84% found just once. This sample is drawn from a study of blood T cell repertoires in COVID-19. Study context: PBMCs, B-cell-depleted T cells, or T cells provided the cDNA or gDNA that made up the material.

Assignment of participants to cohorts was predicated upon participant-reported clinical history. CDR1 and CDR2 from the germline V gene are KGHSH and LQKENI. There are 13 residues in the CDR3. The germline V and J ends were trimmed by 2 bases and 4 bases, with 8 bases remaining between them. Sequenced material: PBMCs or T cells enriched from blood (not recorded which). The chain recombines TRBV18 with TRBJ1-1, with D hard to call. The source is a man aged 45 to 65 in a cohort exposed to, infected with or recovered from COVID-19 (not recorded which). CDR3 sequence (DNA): TGTGCCAGCTCACCAGGATCGGGCACTGAAGCTTTCTTT. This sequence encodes CASSPGSGTEAFF.